The next 17 T cell receptor beta chains were all read from a single sample in a study of sequential checkpoint blockade in melanoma. Only in-frame clones appear in the TCRdb table, and some are missing; sequencing was by immunoSEQ multiplex PCR. Of about 9,500 clones in the sample, roughly 72% are singletons; the top ten hold approximately 14%. Treatment indicated: randomized to nivolumab then ipilimumab (arm A) or the reverse (arm B). The specimen was CD8+ T cells sorted from blood (inferred from file names), collected from a patient given nivolumab and ipilimumab in sequence. These receptors were obtained from a human donor with melanoma.

The rearrangement uses TRBV4-1 and TRBJ2-7; weak D call: TRBD1 (6 bases). CDR1 is MGHRA and CDR2 is YSYEKL in the germline V gene. The germline V and J ends were trimmed by 0 bases and 6 bases, with 9 bases remaining between them. The CDR3 is made up of 13 amino acids. CDR3 DNA sequence: TGCGCCAGCAGCCAAGATTCAGGGGCCGAGCAGTACTTC. Translated, it gives CASSQDSGAEQYF.

This clone appeared a single time. The chain joins TRBV5-6 to TRBJ1-5; D may be TRBD1 (5 bases). The CDR3 extends over 16 amino acids. V was shortened by 0 bases and J by 3 bases, with 13 bases between the two germline ends. Germline V gene sequence: CDR1 SGHDT, CDR2 YYEEEE. CDR3 protein: CASSLGAGQTNQPQHF. The CDR3 coding sequence is TGTGCCAGCAGCTTGGGGGCCGGACAAACCAATCAGCCCCAGCATTTT.

The J gene is TRBJ2-3, the V gene TRBV27; TRBD2 is a possible D gene (6 bases). Trimming shortened V by 7 bases and J by 0 bases, and 17 bases separated the two germline ends. The CDR3 sequence is 16 residues long. The germline gives CDR1 MNHEY, CDR2 SMNVEV (reference sequence). CDR3 sequence: CASTLRGFTSTDTQYF. The CDR3 DNA reads TGTGCCAGCACCCTACGGGGGTTCACTAGCACAGATACGCAGTATTTT.

The chain links TRBV2 to TRBJ2-1; tentatively, D is TRBD2 (5 bases). Trimming cost V 4 bases and J 8 bases, with 12 bases left between them. This CDR3 comprises 13 residues. The germline CDR1 and CDR2 sequences are SNHLY and FYNNEI. The DNA for the CDR3 is TGTGCCAGCAGTGGTGCCGGGCGGGATGAGCAGTTCTTC. Residues: CASSGAGRDEQFF.

The J gene is TRBJ1-2, the V gene TRBV7-8, with D hard to call. The CDR3 extends over 16 amino acids. V lost 0 bases and J 0 bases, leaving 11 bases between the germline ends. CDR1 and CDR2 (germline): SGHVS, FQNEAQ. The CDR3 is CASSLALAPSNYGYTF. CDR3 coding DNA: TGTGCCAGCAGCTTAGCGCTGGCACCCTCTAACTATGGCTACACCTTC.

The chain uses TRBV4-1 and TRBJ2-2, with D maybe TRBD1 (5 bases). There are 17 residues in the CDR3. The germline V and J ends were trimmed by 0 bases and 3 bases, with 14 bases remaining between them. The V gene's germline CDR1 is MGHRA and CDR2 YSYEKL. The CDR3 nucleotides read TGCGCCAGCAGCCAAGATTCGCAGGGTATCTACACCGGGGAGCTGTTTTTT. It yields the protein CASSQDSQGIYTGELFF.

The chain links TRBV7-9 to TRBJ1-5; D uncertain. V gave up 8 bases and J gave up 0 bases, with 5 bases separating them. The germline V gene has CDR1 SEHNR and CDR2 FQNEAQ (reference sequence). This CDR3 is built from 12 residues. The CDR3 sequence is CASSYSNQPQHF. The CDR3 bases are TGTGCCAGCTCCTATAGCAATCAGCCCCAGCATTTT.

The V gene is TRBV7-9, the J gene TRBJ2-7; 7 nucleotides agree with TRBD2. CDR1 is SEHNR and CDR2 is FQNEAQ in the germline V gene (reference sequence). Losses at the gene ends were 1 base for V and 2 bases for J; bases not matched to a gene: 2. This CDR3 contains 14 residues. The CDR3, as DNA: TGTGCCAGCAGCTTAGGTGGGGGGGCCTACGAGCAGTACGTC. Its translation is CASSLGGGAYEQYV.

Judged by abundance, this clone is large. The CDR3 DNA follows: TGTGCCAGCAGCTTATCTGGCACCCCCAAAAACATTCAGTACTTC. This encodes CASSLSGTPKNIQYF. The gene calls are TRBV7-8 and TRBJ2-4; D is uncertain. Germline CDR1 reads SGHVS; CDR2 reads FQNEAQ. The CDR3 has 15 residues. Trimming shortened V by 2 bases and J by 2 bases, and 10 bases separated the two germline ends.

This clone was seen a handful of times. The chain combines TRBV14 with TRBJ1-2; 9 nucleotides match TRBD1. The CDR3 is made up of 15 amino acids. Germline values: CDR1 SGHDN, CDR2 FVKESK. V lost 0 bases and J lost 4; bases outside the gene matches: 3. The CDR3 region has the DNA TGTGCCAGCAGCCAAGATGGGACAGGGCCCTATGGCTACACCTTC. Translation gives CASSQDGTGPYGYTF.

J is TRBJ1-2 and V is TRBV4-1; 8 nucleotides align to TRBD1. This CDR3 contains 15 residues. V lost 4 bases to trimming and J lost 1 base; unmatched junction nucleotides: 5. Per the germline V gene, CDR1 is MGHRA and CDR2 is YSYEKL. Written as DNA, the CDR3 is TGCGCCAGCAGCCCAACAGGGGGGGATAACTATGGCTACACCTTC. Translated: CASSPTGGDNYGYTF.

This chain links TRBV28 with TRBJ2-7; weak D call: TRBD1 (5 bases). The CDR3 contains 15 residues. Per the germline V gene, CDR1 is MDHEN and CDR2 is SYDVKM. Trimming took off 3 bases at V and 2 bases at J, with 14 bases between the two ends. The CDR3 sequence: CASSFPEDSPYEQYF. The CDR3 nucleotides are TGTGCCAGCAGTTTCCCCGAAGACAGCCCCTACGAGCAGTACTTC.

V and J are TRBV6-4 and TRBJ2-3, with D hard to call. The CDR3 runs to 15 residues. V was cut by 2 bases and J by 4 bases, with 13 bases left in between. Per germline, CDR1 MRHNA and CDR2 SNTAGT. For the CDR3, the DNA is TGTGCCAGCAGTGACGAACAGTCCGCCCCAGATACGCAGTATTTT. Its translation is CASSDEQSAPDTQYF.

The chain recombines TRBV19 with TRBJ2-1, with unresolved D. CDR3 length: 15 amino acids. CDR1 LNHDA and CDR2 SQIVND come from the germline V gene (reference sequence). Trimming took off 6 bases at V and 0 bases at J, with 12 bases between the two ends. For the CDR3, the DNA is TGTGCCAGTAGACTATTTGTTGACTCCTACAATGAGCAGTTCTTC. Protein: CASRLFVDSYNEQFF. The full variable domain, with the rest looked up from reference TRBV19 and TRBJ2-1, is DGGITQSPKYLFRKEGQNVTLSCEQNLNHDAMYWYRQDPGQGLRLIYYSQIVNDFQKGDIAEGYSVSREKKESFPLTVTSAQKNPTAFYLCASRLFVDSYNEQFFGPGTRLTVL.

This rearrangement joins TRBV4-2 to TRBJ2-1, with D possibly being TRBD1 (5 bases). This CDR3 contains 16 residues. CDR1 is LGHNA and CDR2 is YNFKEQ in the germline V gene. The ends were cut back, 1 base at V and 0 bases at J, with 10 bases in the middle. The chain's CDR3 is CASSQAETGSYNEQFF. The CDR3 coding sequence is TGTGCCAGCAGCCAAGCGGAAACAGGCTCCTACAATGAGCAGTTCTTC.

This sequence joins TRBV13 and TRBJ2-6; possible D gene TRBD2, 5 bases. The V and J ends lost 0 bases and 5 bases respectively, with 8 bases between them. This CDR3 spans 15 amino acids. Germline-derived CDR1 and CDR2 are PRHDT and FYEKMQ (reference sequence). This CDR3 is CASSLGTGRANVLTF. CDR3 DNA: TGTGCCAGCAGCTTAGGAACGGGGAGGGCCAACGTCCTGACTTTC.

This clone showed up just a few times. This sequence joins TRBV19 and TRBJ1-3, with D perhaps TRBD1 (5 bases). Germline V CDR1 and CDR2: LNHDA, SQIVND (reference sequence). V shed 7 bases and J shed 0 bases, with 16 bases lying between them. This CDR3 region has 16 residues. The CDR3 spells CASTNRSHHSGNTIYF. The CDR3 nucleotides read TGTGCCAGTACTAACAGGTCCCACCACTCTGGAAACACCATATATTTT.